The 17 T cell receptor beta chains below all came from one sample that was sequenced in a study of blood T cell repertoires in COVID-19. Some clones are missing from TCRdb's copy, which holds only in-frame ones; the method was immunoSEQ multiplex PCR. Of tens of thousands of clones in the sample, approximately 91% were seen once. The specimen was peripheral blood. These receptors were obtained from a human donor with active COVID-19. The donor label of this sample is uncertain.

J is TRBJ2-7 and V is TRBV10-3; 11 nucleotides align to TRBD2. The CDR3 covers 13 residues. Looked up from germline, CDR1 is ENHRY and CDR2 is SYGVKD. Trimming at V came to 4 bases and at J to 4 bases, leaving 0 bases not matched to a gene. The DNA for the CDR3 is TGTGCCATCAGTGGGACTAGCGGGTACGAGCAGTACTTC. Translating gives CAISGTSGYEQYF.

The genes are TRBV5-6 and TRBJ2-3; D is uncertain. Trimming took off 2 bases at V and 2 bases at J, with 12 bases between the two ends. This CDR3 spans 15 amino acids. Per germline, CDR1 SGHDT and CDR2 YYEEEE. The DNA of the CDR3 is TGTGCCAGCAGCTTCGGTGTGTTCCTCACAGATACGCAGTATTTT. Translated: CASSFGVFLTDTQYF.

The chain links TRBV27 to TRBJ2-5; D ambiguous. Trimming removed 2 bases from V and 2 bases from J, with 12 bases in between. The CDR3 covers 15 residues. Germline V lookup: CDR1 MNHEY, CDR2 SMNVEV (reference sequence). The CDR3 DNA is TGTGCCAGCAGTTTAGGGCCTCCCATTCAAGAGACCCAGTACTTC. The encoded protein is CASSLGPPIQETQYF.

CDR3 amino acids: CATSDLDNEQFF. The CDR3 region has the DNA TGTGCCACCAGTGACCTTGACAATGAGCAGTTCTTC. The chain couples TRBV24-1 to TRBJ2-1; D unresolved. There are 12 residues in the CDR3. In germline, CDR1 is KGHDR, CDR2 SFDVKD. V shed 4 bases and J shed 5 bases, with 5 bases lying between them.

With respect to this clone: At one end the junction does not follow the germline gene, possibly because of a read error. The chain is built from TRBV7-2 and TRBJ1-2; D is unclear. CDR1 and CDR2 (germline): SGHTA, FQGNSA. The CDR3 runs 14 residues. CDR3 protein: CANSPVREVYGYTF. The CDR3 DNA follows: TGTGCCAACAGCCCGGTCCGGGAGGTCTATGGCTACACCTTC.

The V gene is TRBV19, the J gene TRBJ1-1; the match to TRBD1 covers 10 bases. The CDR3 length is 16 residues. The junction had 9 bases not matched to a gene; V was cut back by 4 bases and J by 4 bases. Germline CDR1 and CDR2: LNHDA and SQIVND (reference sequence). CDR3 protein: CASSTFTRDRGTEAFF. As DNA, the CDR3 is TGTGCCAGTAGTACCTTCACCCGGGACAGGGGCACTGAAGCTTTCTTT.

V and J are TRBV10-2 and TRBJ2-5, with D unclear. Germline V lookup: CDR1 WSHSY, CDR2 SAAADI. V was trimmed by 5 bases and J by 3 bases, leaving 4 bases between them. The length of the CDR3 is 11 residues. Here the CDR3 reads CASSPEETQYF. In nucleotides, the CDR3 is TGCGCCAGCAGTCCGGAAGAGACCCAGTACTTC.

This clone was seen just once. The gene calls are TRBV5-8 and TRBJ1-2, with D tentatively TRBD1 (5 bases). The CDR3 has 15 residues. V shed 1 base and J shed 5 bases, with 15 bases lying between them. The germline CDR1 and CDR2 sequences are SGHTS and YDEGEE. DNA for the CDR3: TGTGCCAGCAGCTTGTCTGGGACTTTTGCTTATGGCTACACCTTC. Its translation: CASSLSGTFAYGYTF.

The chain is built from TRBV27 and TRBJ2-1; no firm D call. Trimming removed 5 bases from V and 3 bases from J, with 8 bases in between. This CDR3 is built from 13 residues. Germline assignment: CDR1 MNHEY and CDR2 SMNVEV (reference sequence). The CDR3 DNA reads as TGTGCCAGCAGTCCAATAGACTACAATGAGCAGTTCTTC. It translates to CASSPIDYNEQFF.

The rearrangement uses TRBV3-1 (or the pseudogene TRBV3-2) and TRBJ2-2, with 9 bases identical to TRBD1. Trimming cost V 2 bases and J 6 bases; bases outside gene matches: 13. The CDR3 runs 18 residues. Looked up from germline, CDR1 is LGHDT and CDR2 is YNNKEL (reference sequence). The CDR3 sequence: CASSQTPRQGGFAGELFF. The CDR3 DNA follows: TGTGCCAGCAGCCAAACCCCCCGACAGGGGGGTTTTGCCGGGGAGCTGTTTTTT.

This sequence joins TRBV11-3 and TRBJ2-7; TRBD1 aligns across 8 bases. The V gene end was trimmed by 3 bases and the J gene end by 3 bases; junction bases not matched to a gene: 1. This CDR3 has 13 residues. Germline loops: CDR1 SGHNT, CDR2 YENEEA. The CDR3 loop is CASSFGTGYEQYF. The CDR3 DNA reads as TGTGCCAGCAGCTTTGGGACAGGCTACGAGCAGTACTTC.

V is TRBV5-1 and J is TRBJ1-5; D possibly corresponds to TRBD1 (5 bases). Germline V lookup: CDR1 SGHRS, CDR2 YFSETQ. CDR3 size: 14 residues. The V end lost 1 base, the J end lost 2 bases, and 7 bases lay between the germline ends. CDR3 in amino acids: CASSLWGGNQPQHF. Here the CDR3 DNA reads TGCGCCAGCAGCTTGTGGGGGGGCAATCAGCCCCAGCATTTT.

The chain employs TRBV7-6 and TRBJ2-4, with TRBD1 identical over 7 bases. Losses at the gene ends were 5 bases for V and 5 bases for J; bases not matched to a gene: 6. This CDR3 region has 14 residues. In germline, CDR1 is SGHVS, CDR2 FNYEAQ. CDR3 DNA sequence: TGTGCCAGCAGCCCGACAGGGTTCGAAAACATTCAGTACTTC. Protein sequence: CASSPTGFENIQYF.

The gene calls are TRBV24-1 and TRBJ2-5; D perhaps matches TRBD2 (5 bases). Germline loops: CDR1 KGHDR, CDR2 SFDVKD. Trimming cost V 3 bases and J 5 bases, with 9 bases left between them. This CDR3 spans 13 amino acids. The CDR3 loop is CATSDGPGETQYF. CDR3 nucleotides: TGTGCCACCAGTGATGGGCCGGGGGAGACCCAGTACTTC.

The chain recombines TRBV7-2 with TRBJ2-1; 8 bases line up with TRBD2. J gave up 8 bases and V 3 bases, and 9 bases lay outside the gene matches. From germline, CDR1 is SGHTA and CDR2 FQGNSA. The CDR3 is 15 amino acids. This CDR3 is CASSFSGTNTDEQFF. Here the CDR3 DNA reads TGTGCCAGCAGCTTTAGCGGGACAAACACGGATGAGCAGTTCTTC.

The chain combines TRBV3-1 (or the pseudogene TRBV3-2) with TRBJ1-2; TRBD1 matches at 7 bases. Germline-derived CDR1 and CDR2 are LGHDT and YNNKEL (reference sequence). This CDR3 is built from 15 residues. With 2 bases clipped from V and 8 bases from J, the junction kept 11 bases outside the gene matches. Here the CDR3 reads CASSQSDRARVGYTF. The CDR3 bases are TGTGCCAGCAGCCAATCCGACAGGGCGCGTGTAGGCTACACCTTC.

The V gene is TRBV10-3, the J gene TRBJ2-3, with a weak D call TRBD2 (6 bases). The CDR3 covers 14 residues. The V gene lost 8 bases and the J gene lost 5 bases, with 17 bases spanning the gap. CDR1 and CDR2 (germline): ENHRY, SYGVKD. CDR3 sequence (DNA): TGTGCCATCGGAGCGGAATTGGGGGGAGATACGCAGTATTTT. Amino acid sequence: CAIGAELGGDTQYF.